The 5 T cell receptor beta chains in this list originate from one sample, sequenced in a study of T cells in Graves' hyperthyroidism and ophthalmopathy. RNA transcripts were the template for amplifying TCR beta CDR3 regions. HTBI primers were used for first-round RT-PCR of the TCR CDR3. TCRdb processed the multiplex PCR reads anew with MiXCR; each CDR3 protein has one entry. In the table there are some 490,000 distinct CDR3 sequences, approximately 22% of which are singletons. The specimen was blood. The origin of the receptors is a woman aged 70-85 years with Graves' ophthalmopathy.

This clonotype has a single count. This may come from a read error, since a much larger clone is one base off. This chain connects TRBV12-3 or TRBV12-4 to TRBJ1-1; TRBD1 might be the D (6 bases). The CDR3 is 15 amino acids. The CDR3 DNA sequence: TGTGACAGCAGTCCGTGGACAGACCTGAACACTGAAGCTTTCTTT. Its translation is CDSSPWTDLNTEAFF.

This clonotype has ten or more counts. The chain is built from TRBV30 and TRBJ1-1; a weak D match, TRBD1 (6 bases). Germline CDR1 GTSNPN, CDR2 SVGIG (reference sequence). V was shortened by 0 bases and J by 1 base, with 12 bases between the two germline ends. The CDR3 runs 15 residues. The CDR3 sequence is CAWSVRGGANTEAFF. The CDR3 DNA reads TGTGCCTGGAGTGTTAGGGGGGGGGCGAACACTGAAGCTTTCTTT.

This chain joins TRBV5-4 and TRBJ2-3; 7 bases agree with TRBD2. Germline V gene data show CDR1 as SGHNT and CDR2 as YYREEE (reference sequence). The CDR3 spans 15 residues. With 9 bases clipped from V and 2 bases from J, the junction kept 12 bases outside the gene matches. In nucleotides, the CDR3 is TGTGCCACTCTTCCGGGGCGGGAGAACACAGATACGCAGTATTTT. Encoded protein: CATLPGRENTDTQYF.

This clonotype was seen a handful of times. The CDR3, as DNA: TGTGCCTGGAGTGGTCCCTTTGGCAGACCGAACACTGAAGCTTTCTTT. The encoded protein is CAWSGPFGRPNTEAFF. This chain uses TRBV30 with TRBJ1-1; D is uncertain. The CDR3 loop spans 16 amino acids. Germline values: CDR1 GTSNPN, CDR2 SVGIG (reference sequence). Trimming left V 1 base short and J 1 base short, with 16 bases between.

This clonotype was observed a handful of times. The rearrangement uses TRBV6-1 and TRBJ2-2; 7 bases fit TRBD1. Looked up from germline, CDR1 is MNHNS and CDR2 is SASEGT. V dropped 5 bases and J dropped 0; count of bases not matched to a gene: 9. This CDR3 is 17 amino acids long. CDR3 residues: CASSRPGQIANTGELFF. In DNA, the CDR3 is TGTGCCAGCAGTCGGCCGGGACAGATAGCGAACACCGGGGAGCTGTTTTTT.